This is a list of T cell receptor beta chains from one sample in a study of cytomegalovirus exposure and HLA in healthy donors. Profiled with immunoSEQ multiplex PCR; TCRdb holds only in-frame clones, not every one. The sample carries over 150,000 clones, around nine tenths recorded once. Sequencing was done on a sample of PBMCs. These receptors were collected from a woman under 30 in good health and CMV-seronegative. CDR3s include the opening cysteine and the closing phenylalanine or tryptophan. The order of the fields is V gene, CDR3 protein.

>TRBV27
CASSSLSGLAGYEQYF
>TRBV7-9
CASSLVTGAGNTIYF
>TRBV7-2
CASSSRTGGEYEQYF
>TRBV9
CASSPSSGRTDTQYF
>TRBV7-6
CASSLAGQTGELFF
>TRBV7-9
CAARPGGAQETQYF
>TRBV15
CATRHGQGASQPQHF
>TRBV7-9
CASSSSADSRPHEQFF
>TRBV7-2
CASSLWGFVGGYEQYF
>TRBV5-6
CASSLPTAEQYF
>TRBV27
CASSPLLDRDNQPQHF
>TRBV6-4
CASSPSPFIYEQYF
>TRBV18
CASSPSGVTEAFF
>TRBV6-4
CASRGLAEEYTGELFF
>TRBV4-3
CASSQARGEKNEQYF
>TRBV19
CASSKGQALNNEQFF
>TRBV9
CASSVPGGGYTF
>TRBV7-8
CASSLNGLPSGNTIYF
>TRBV4-2
CASSQARQGNFYTF
>TRBV2
CASSILAGGRRDTQYF
>TRBV14
CASSPSTSGRDTQYF
>TRBV30
CAWSRDRDYGYTF